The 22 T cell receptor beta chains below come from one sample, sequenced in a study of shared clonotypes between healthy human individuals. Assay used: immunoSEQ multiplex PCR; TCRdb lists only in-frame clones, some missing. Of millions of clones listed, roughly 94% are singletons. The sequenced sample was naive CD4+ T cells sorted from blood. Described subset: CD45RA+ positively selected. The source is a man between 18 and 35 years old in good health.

CDR3 sequence reads: CASSQQGMTEAFF. The CDR3 coding sequence is TGTGCCAGCAGCCAACAGGGTATGACTGAAGCTTTCTTT. The chain is built from TRBV5-4 and TRBJ1-1; D perhaps matches TRBD1 (6 bases). Trimming left V 4 bases short and J 5 bases short, with 12 bases between. Germline CDR1 is SGHNT and CDR2 is YYREEE (reference sequence). The CDR3 covers 13 residues.

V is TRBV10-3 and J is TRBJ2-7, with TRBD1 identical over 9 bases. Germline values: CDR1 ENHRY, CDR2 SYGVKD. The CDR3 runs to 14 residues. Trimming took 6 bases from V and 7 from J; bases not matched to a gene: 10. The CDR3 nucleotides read TGTGCCATCAGCACACAGGGGGCTGACGAAGAGCAGTACTTC. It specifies CAISTQGADEEQYF.

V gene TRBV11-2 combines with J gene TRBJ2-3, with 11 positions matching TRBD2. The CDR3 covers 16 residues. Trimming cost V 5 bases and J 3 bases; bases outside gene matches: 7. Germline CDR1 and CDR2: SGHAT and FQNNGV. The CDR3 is CASSNMGLAVTDTQYF. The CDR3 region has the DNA TGTGCCAGCAGCAATATGGGACTAGCGGTAACAGATACGCAGTATTTT.

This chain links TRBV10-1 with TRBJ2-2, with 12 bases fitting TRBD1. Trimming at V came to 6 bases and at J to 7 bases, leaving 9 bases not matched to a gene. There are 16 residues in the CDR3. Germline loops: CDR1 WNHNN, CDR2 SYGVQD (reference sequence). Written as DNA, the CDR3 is TGCGCCAGCAGGGCCGGGACAGGGGGCCAGAGCGGGGAGCTGTTTTTT. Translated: CASRAGTGGQSGELFF.

The CDR3 nucleotides read TGTGCCAGCAGTTTCCCCGGTTCGTTGGACACTGAAGCTTTCTTT. Amino acid sequence: CASSFPGSLDTEAFF. The chain couples TRBV28 to TRBJ1-1; no clear D. V was shortened by 3 bases and J by 3 bases, with 14 bases between the two germline ends. This CDR3 contains 15 residues. Per the germline V gene, CDR1 is MDHEN and CDR2 is SYDVKM.

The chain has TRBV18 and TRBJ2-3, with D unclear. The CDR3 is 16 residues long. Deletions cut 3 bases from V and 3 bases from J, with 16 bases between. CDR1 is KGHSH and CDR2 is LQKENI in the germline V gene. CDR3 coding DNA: TGTGCCAGCTCACCGCGTATAACAGCTTTAACAGATACGCAGTATTTT. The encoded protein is CASSPRITALTDTQYF.

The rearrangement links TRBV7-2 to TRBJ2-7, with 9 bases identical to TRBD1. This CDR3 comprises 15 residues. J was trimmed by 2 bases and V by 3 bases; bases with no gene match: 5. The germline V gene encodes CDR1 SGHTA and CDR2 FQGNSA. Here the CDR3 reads CASSLAWDRAYEQYF. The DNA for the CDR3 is TGTGCCAGCAGCTTGGCCTGGGACAGGGCCTACGAGCAGTACTTC. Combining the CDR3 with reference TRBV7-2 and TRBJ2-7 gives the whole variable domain GAGVSQSPSNKVTEKGKDVELRCDPISGHTALYWYRQSLGQGLEFLIYFQGNSAPDKSGLPSDRFSAERTGGSVSTLTIQRTQQEDSAVYLCASSLAWDRAYEQYFGPGTRLTVT.

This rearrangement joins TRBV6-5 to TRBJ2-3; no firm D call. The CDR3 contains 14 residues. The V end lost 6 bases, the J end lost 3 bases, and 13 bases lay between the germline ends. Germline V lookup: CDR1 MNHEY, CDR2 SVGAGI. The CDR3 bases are TGTGCCAGCAGCCCCTGGCCGAGGACAGATACGCAGTATTTT. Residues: CASSPWPRTDTQYF.

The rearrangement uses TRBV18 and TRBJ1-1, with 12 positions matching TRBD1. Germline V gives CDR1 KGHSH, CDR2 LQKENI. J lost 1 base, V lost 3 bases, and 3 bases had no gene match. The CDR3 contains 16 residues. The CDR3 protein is CASSPRGQGANTEAFF. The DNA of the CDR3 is TGTGCCAGCTCACCCCGGGGACAGGGGGCGAACACTGAAGCTTTCTTT.

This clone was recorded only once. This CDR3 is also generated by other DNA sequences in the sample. CDR3 sequence: CASSPQGQWEQYF. The CDR3 DNA follows: TGTGCCAGCTCACCCCAGGGCCAGTGGGAGCAGTACTTC. The chain recombines TRBV18 with TRBJ2-7; D might be TRBD1 (5 bases). The germline V and J ends were trimmed by 3 bases and 7 bases, with 13 bases remaining between them. CDR3 length: 13 amino acids. Germline values: CDR1 KGHSH, CDR2 LQKENI.

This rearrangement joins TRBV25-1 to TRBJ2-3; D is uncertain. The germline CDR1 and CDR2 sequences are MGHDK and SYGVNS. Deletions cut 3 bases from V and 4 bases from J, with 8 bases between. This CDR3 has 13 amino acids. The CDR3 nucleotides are TGTGCCAGCAGTGATTTGATCTCAGATACGCAGTATTTT. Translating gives CASSDLISDTQYF.

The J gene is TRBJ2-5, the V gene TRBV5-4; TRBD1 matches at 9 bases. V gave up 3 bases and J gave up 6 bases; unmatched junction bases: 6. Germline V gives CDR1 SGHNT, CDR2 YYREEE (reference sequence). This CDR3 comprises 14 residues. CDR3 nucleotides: TGTGCCAGCAGCTACGGACAGGGGAAGAAGACCCAGTACTTC. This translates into CASSYGQGKKTQYF.

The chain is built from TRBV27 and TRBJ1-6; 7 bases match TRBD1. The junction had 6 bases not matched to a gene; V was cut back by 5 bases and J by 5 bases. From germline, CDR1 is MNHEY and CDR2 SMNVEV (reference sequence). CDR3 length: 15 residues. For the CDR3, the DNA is TGTGCCAGCAGTGTGGGACAGCTGGATAATTCACCCCTCCACTTT. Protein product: CASSVGQLDNSPLHF.

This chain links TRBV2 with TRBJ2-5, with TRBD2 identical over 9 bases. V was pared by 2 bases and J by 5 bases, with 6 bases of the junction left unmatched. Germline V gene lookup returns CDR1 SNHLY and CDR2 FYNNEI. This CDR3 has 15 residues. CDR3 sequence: CASSEMAGGLETQYF. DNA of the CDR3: TGTGCCAGCAGTGAAATGGCGGGGGGGCTGGAGACCCAGTACTTC.

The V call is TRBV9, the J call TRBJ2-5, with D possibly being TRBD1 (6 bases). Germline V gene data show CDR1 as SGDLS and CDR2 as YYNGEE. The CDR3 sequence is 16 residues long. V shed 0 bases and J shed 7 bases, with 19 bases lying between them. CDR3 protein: CASSVGPGAQVGTQYF. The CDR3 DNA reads TGTGCCAGCAGCGTAGGGCCAGGGGCCCAAGTAGGGACCCAGTACTTC.

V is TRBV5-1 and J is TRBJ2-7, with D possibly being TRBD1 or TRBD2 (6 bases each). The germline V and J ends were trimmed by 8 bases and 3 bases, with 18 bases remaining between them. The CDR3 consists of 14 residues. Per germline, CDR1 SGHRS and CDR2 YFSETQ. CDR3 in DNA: TGCGCCAGTGGTCCGGGGGCGAGCGTCTACGAGCAGTACTTC. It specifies CASGPGASVYEQYF. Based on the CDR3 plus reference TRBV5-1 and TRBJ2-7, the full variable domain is KAGVTQTPRYLIKTRGQQVTLSCSPISGHRSVSWYQQTPGQGLQFLFEYFSETQRNKGNFPGRFSGRQFSNSRSEMNVSTLELGDSALYLCASGPGASVYEQYFGPGTRLTVT.

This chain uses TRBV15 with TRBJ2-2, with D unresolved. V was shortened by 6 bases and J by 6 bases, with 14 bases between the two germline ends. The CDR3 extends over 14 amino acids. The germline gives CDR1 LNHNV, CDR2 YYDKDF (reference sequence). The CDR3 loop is CATRLRAAAGELFF. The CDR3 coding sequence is TGTGCCACCAGACTAAGGGCCGCCGCCGGGGAGCTGTTTTTT.

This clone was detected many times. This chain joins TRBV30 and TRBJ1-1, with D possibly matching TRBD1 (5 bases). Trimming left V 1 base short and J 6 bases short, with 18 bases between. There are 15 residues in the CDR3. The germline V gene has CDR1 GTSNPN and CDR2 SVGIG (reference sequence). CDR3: CAWSADSGGISEAFF. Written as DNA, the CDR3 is TGTGCCTGGAGTGCTGACTCGGGGGGAATCTCTGAAGCTTTCTTT. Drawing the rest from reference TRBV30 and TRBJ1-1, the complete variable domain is SQTIHQWPATLVQPVGSPLSLECTVEGTSNPNLYWYRQAAGRGLQLLFYSVGIGQISSEVPQNLSASRPQDRQFILSSKKLLLSDSGFYLCAWSADSGGISEAFFGQGTRLTVV.

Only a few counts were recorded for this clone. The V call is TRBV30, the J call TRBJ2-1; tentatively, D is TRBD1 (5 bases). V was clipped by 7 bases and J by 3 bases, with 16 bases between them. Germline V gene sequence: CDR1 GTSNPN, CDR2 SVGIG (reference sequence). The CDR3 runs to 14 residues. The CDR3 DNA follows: TGTGCCTACTTCCCCCGTGGACACTACAATGAGCAGTTCTTC. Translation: CAYFPRGHYNEQFF.

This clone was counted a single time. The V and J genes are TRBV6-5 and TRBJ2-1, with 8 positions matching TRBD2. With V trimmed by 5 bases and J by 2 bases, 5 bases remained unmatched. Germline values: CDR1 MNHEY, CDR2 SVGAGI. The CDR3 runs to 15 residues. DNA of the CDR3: TGTGCCAGCAGTAGCACTAGCGGCCCCTACAATGAGCAGTTCTTC. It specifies CASSSTSGPYNEQFF.

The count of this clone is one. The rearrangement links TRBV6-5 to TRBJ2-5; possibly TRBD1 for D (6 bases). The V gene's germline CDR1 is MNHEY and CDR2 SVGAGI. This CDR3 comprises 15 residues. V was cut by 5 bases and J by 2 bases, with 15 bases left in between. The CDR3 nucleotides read TGTGCCAGCAGTCGCTTACCTGGACAGCAAGAGACCCAGTACTTC. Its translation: CASSRLPGQQETQYF.

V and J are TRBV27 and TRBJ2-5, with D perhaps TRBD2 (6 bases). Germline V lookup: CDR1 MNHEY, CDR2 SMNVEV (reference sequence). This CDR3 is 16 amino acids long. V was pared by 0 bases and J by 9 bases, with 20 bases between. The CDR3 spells CASSLSKTGQRAAQYF. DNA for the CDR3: TGTGCCAGCAGTTTATCGAAAACAGGCCAGCGGGCGGCCCAGTACTTC.